The 27 T cell receptor beta chains below were found in one sample sequenced in a study of blood T cells in healthy people across ages. Together with a sample-barcoded 5' primer, a J-beta primer mix was included in a second PCR lasting roughly 6 to 12 cycles. TCRdb called the 5' RACE reads again in MiXCR, with one record for every CDR3 protein. The sample has about 900,000 distinct CDR3 sequences; under 50% are singletons. The specimen sequenced was blood. Receptors originate from a man aged 30-40 years in good health.

V and J are TRBV3-1 and TRBJ2-5; tentatively, D is TRBD2 (7 bases). Germline V gives CDR1 LGHDT, CDR2 YNNKEL (reference sequence). V was pared by 5 bases and J by 2 bases, with 18 bases between. The CDR3 is 16 residues long. The CDR3 protein is CASSGGASGIQETQYF. The CDR3 nucleotides are TGTGCCAGCAGCGGGGGGGCTAGCGGCATTCAAGAGACCCAGTACTTC.

The chain employs TRBV9 and TRBJ2-1, with TRBD2 matching 9 bases. With 0 bases clipped from V and 6 bases from J, the junction kept 10 bases outside the gene matches. CDR3 length: 17 residues. CDR1 and CDR2 from the germline V gene are SGDLS and YYNGEE. In DNA form, the CDR3 reads TGTGCCAGCAGCGTAGTCCCCAGCGGGGGGAGATTCAATGAGCAGTTCTTC. Translated, it gives CASSVVPSGGRFNEQFF.

The rearrangement joins TRBV20-1 to TRBJ2-1; TRBD2 might be the D (6 bases). This CDR3 is built from 15 residues. With 0 bases removed from V and 8 bases from J, the gap between germline ends came to 17 bases. CDR1 and CDR2 (germline): DFQATT, SNEGSKA (reference sequence). The CDR3 sequence: CSARDLHGSSYEQFF. CDR3 bases: TGCAGTGCTAGAGATCTACACGGGAGTAGTTATGAGCAGTTCTTC.

This chain uses TRBV13 with TRBJ2-7; possible D gene TRBD1, 6 bases. Looked up from germline, CDR1 is PRHDT and CDR2 is FYEKMQ (reference sequence). The CDR3 length is 13 residues. Trimming removed 5 bases at V and 2 bases at J, with 10 bases between. In DNA form, the CDR3 reads TGTGCCAGCAGCGGACAGATCGCCTACGAGCAGTACTTC. Translation gives CASSGQIAYEQYF.

This clonotype was observed once. The chain recombines TRBV5-8 with TRBJ1-2, with a tentative D call TRBD1 (6 bases). Trimming removed 0 bases from V and 5 bases from J, with 14 bases in between. CDR3 length: 15 amino acids. CDR1 is SGHTS, CDR2 YDEGEE, per germline. The CDR3 loop reads CASSLVQGAGYGYTF. CDR3 bases: TGTGCCAGCAGCTTGGTACAGGGAGCGGGGTATGGCTACACCTTC.

A few counts support this clonotype. The genes are TRBV7-9 and TRBJ1-4, with 11 bases matching TRBD1. The CDR3 has 17 amino acids. V lost 4 bases, J lost 5 bases, and 9 bases stayed unmatched. Germline loops: CDR1 SEHNR, CDR2 FQNEAQ (reference sequence). The chain's CDR3 is CASSYTGTGGWNEKLFF. The CDR3 nucleotides read TGTGCCAGCAGCTATACCGGGACAGGGGGTTGGAATGAAAAACTGTTTTTT.

This clonotype came up a few times. V and J are TRBV20-1 and TRBJ2-5; 11 nucleotides align to TRBD2. CDR1 and CDR2 from the germline V gene are DFQATT and SNEGSKA (reference sequence). The CDR3 length is 14 residues. J was trimmed by 5 bases and V by 2 bases; bases with no gene match: 4. CDR3 in amino acids: CSARTLAGGETQYF. In nucleotides, the CDR3 is TGCAGTGCTAGAACCCTAGCGGGGGGCGAGACCCAGTACTTC.

The rearrangement uses TRBV27 and TRBJ2-7; 9 nucleotides align to TRBD1. V lost 6 bases and J lost 2; bases outside the gene matches: 5. The CDR3 totals 14 residues. In germline, CDR1 is MNHEY, CDR2 SMNVEV (reference sequence). CDR3 in DNA: TGTGCCAGCAGCGGGAGGACAGGGGCCTACGAGCAGTACTTC. Translated: CASSGRTGAYEQYF.

The DNA for the CDR3 is TGTGCCAGCAGCTCCCGGGGGGGGTATGAGCAGTTCTTC. It yields the protein CASSSRGGYEQFF. The rearrangement uses TRBV3-1 and TRBJ2-1; 8 bases map to TRBD2. Germline trimming cut 5 bases from V and 8 bases from J; bases unmatched to any gene: 5. Germline loops: CDR1 LGHDT, CDR2 YNNKEL (reference sequence). CDR3 length equals 13 residues.

The rearrangement uses TRBV7-2 and TRBJ2-6, with D possibly matching TRBD2 (6 bases). The CDR3 spans 15 residues. V lost 1 base and J 7 bases, leaving 11 bases between the germline ends. Germline loops: CDR1 SGHTA, CDR2 FQGNSA. The CDR3: CASSLDGGRANVLTF. Here the CDR3 DNA reads TGTGCCAGCAGCTTAGACGGGGGTAGAGCCAACGTCCTGACTTTC.

The chain couples TRBV12-3 or TRBV12-4 to TRBJ2-2; D is unclear. The CDR3 loop spans 19 amino acids. Deletions cut 5 bases from V and 2 bases from J, with 24 bases between. The CDR3 loop reads CASSPHRPLRGLNTGELFF. The CDR3 nucleotides read TGTGCCAGCAGTCCGCACCGACCTCTCCGAGGCCTAAACACCGGGGAGCTGTTTTTT.

A few counts support this clonotype. This chain joins TRBV7-8 and TRBJ2-7; D remains ambiguous. Trimming removed 2 bases from V and 0 bases from J, with 8 bases in between. The CDR3 is made up of 14 amino acids. Germline CDR1 and CDR2: SGHVS and FQNEAQ. CDR3 residues: CASSLYPSSYEQYF. CDR3 bases: TGTGCCAGCAGCTTATATCCAAGCTCCTACGAGCAGTACTTC.

The table lists this clonotype with a few counts. The gene calls are TRBV7-9 and TRBJ2-7; 7 positions agree with TRBD2. The CDR3 is 13 residues long. With 2 bases clipped from V and 4 bases from J, the junction kept 2 bases outside the gene matches. From germline, CDR1 is SEHNR and CDR2 FQNEAQ (reference sequence). CDR3 coding DNA: TGTGCCAGCAGCTTACCTAGCGGTTACGAGCAGTACTTC. Protein: CASSLPSGYEQYF. Drawing the rest from reference TRBV7-9 and TRBJ2-7, the complete variable domain is DTGVSQNPRHKITKRGQNVTFRCDPISEHNRLYWYRQTLGQGPEFLTYFQNEAQLEKSRLLSDRFSAERPKGSFSTLEIQRTEQGDSAMYLCASSLPSGYEQYFGPGTRLTVT.

J is TRBJ2-2 and V is TRBV29-1; D perhaps matches TRBD1 (6 bases). V lost 8 bases and J 1 base, leaving 8 bases between the germline ends. Germline loops: CDR1 SQVTM, CDR2 ANQGSEA. The CDR3 is made up of 12 amino acids. The CDR3 is CSTGQNTGELFF. Written as DNA, the CDR3 is TGCAGCACGGGACAGAACACCGGGGAGCTGTTTTTT.

The chain is built from TRBV5-5 and TRBJ2-3; D not resolved. This CDR3 contains 12 residues. Germline CDR1 and CDR2: SGHKS and YYEKEE (reference sequence). V lost 5 bases to trimming and J lost 6 bases, with 10 bases between them. The CDR3 coding sequence is TGTGCCAGCAGTCTGAAGTTGGATACGCAGTATTTT. This sequence encodes CASSLKLDTQYF.

This clonotype was seen a handful of times. V gene TRBV5-1 combines with J gene TRBJ2-1, with 7 bases fitting TRBD2. The CDR3 totals 15 residues. Germline V gene data show CDR1 as SGHRS and CDR2 as YFSETQ. V lost 4 bases to trimming and J lost 3 bases; unmatched junction nucleotides: 7. The CDR3 DNA reads as TGCGCCAGCAGCCTCTCTAGCGGAGACTACAATGAGCAGTTCTTC. This translates into CASSLSSGDYNEQFF.

This clonotype was counted between two and nine times. The chain uses TRBV6-1 and TRBJ1-2, with D unresolved. Trimming pared 2 bases from V and 8 bases from J, leaving 12 bases between. CDR1 MNHNS and CDR2 SASEGT come from the germline V gene. The CDR3 sequence is 13 residues long. Here the CDR3 DNA reads TGTGCCAGCAGTGAAATGGCAGAGGGCGGCTACACCTTC. Its protein is CASSEMAEGGYTF.

In this sample, this clonotype turned up a few times. The chain employs TRBV11-1 and TRBJ2-3, with D unclear. Germline V gene sequence: CDR1 SGHAT, CDR2 FQDESV (reference sequence). Trimming cost V 4 bases and J 0 bases, with 17 bases left between them. The CDR3 contains 17 residues. The CDR3 sequence is CASSSSSWLISTDTQYF. CDR3 nucleotides: TGTGCCAGCAGCTCTTCTTCGTGGTTGATTAGCACAGATACGCAGTATTTT.

The chain carries TRBV10-2 and TRBJ2-3; 9 bases fit TRBD2. Germline trimming cut 6 bases from V and 8 bases from J; bases unmatched to any gene: 9. CDR3 size: 14 residues. The germline V gene has CDR1 WSHSY and CDR2 SAAADI. The CDR3 nucleotides read TGCGCCAGCAGCGAGCGGGGGGCGTTAGGTACGCAGTATTTT. Protein product: CASSERGALGTQYF.

Only a few counts were recorded for this clonotype. This chain links TRBV7-2 with TRBJ2-3, with D unresolved. V dropped 5 bases and J dropped 2 bases, with 8 bases sitting between them. Looked up from germline, CDR1 is SGHTA and CDR2 is FQGNSA. This CDR3 has 13 amino acids. The CDR3 nucleotides read TGTGCCAGCAGCCTCGTCGACACAGATACGCAGTATTTT. Translated: CASSLVDTDTQYF.

V gene TRBV7-2 combines with J gene TRBJ2-1; weak D call: TRBD2 (5 bases). Germline V CDR1 and CDR2: SGHTA, FQGNSA. The CDR3 spans 15 residues. V was cut by 2 bases and J by 3 bases, with 11 bases left in between. The DNA for the CDR3 is TGTGCCAGCAGCTTATACAGCGGTTACTACAATGAGCAGTTCTTC. Protein sequence: CASSLYSGYYNEQFF.

The chain couples TRBV7-8 to TRBJ2-3; 9 nucleotides line up with TRBD2. CDR1 and CDR2 from the germline V gene are SGHVS and FQNEAQ. V was pared by 11 bases and J by 3 bases, with 12 bases of the junction left unmatched. The CDR3 consists of 15 residues. CDR3 bases: TGTGCCTCAACATTGGGCGGGGGGGGAACAGATACGCAGTATTTT. Its protein product is CASTLGGGGTDTQYF.

This chain uses TRBV20-1 with TRBJ2-5; the match to TRBD1 covers 7 bases. V shed 4 bases, J shed 11 bases, and the junction held 16 bases outside the gene matches. This CDR3 contains 14 residues. Germline V gives CDR1 DFQATT, CDR2 SNEGSKA (reference sequence). The CDR3: CSANPETGFNEQYF. CDR3 nucleotides: TGCAGTGCTAACCCGGAGACAGGGTTCAATGAGCAGTACTTC.

This clonotype was counted once. The chain combines TRBV10-3 with TRBJ2-1; 10 bases align to TRBD1. Per the germline V gene, CDR1 is ENHRY and CDR2 is SYGVKD. The CDR3 length is 15 residues. Trimming cost V 5 bases and J 13 bases; bases outside gene matches: 14. The DNA for the CDR3 is TGTGCCATCAGTTCGCCCGGGACAGGGGTCGAGACCCAGTTCTTC. Protein sequence: CAISSPGTGVETQFF.

This clonotype showed up just a few times. The chain links TRBV4-3 to TRBJ2-3; 8 bases map to TRBD1. The CDR3 runs 16 residues. V lost 4 bases, J lost 4 bases, and 10 bases stayed unmatched. The germline V gene encodes CDR1 LGHNA and CDR2 YSLEER. The CDR3 reads CASSLVGQGAADTQYF. CDR3 DNA: TGCGCCAGCAGCCTGGTAGGACAGGGCGCAGCAGATACGCAGTATTTT.

The chain recombines TRBV6-1 with TRBJ2-3; 11 nucleotides align to TRBD2. The germline CDR1 and CDR2 sequences are MNHNS and SASEGT. V lost 1 base and J lost 5; bases outside the gene matches: 2. This CDR3 region has 15 residues. CDR3 nucleotide sequence: TGTGCCAGCAGTGAAGTAGCGGGGGGGCAAGATACGCAGTATTTT. Its translation: CASSEVAGGQDTQYF.

As concerns this clonotype: The junction departs from the called germline gene at one end, perhaps through a read error. The chain uses TRBV2 and TRBJ2-1; D tentatively reads TRBD1 or TRBD2 (6 bases each). Germline V gives CDR1 SNHLY, CDR2 FYNNEI. This CDR3 contains 15 residues. CDR3 residues: CASREEGGAYNEQFF. The CDR3 DNA is TGTGCCAGCAGGGAAGAGGGGGGCGCTTACAATGAGCAGTTCTTC.